A selection of T cell receptor beta chains follows, all from one sample in a study of blood T cell repertoires in COVID-19. This table comes from immunoSEQ multiplex PCR, and its TCRdb copy is limited to in-frame clones, with some not included. The table has about 92,000 clones, around 82% seen once. Sequencing used peripheral blood. The receptor source for this set is a human donor in a cohort sampled during active COVID-19. Each CDR3 is given with its conserved first and last residue. Each record gives: D gene, V gene, clone size, J gene, CDR3 protein, CDR3 DNA. The D gene is left open where the match is weak. Only some rows state a clone size, as once, few, many or a class for expanded clones.

NA,TRBV7-9,NA,TRBJ2-2,CASSLSLNTGELFF,TGTGCCAGCAGCTTAAGCCTTAACACCGGGGAGCTGTTTTTT
NA,TRBV6-2/TRBV6-3,NA,TRBJ1-5,CASSYLSRDQPQHF,TGTGCCAGCAGTTATCTATCCAGGGATCAGCCCCAGCATTTT
NA,TRBV5-1,once,TRBJ2-7,CASSSSTGMAYEQYF,TGCGCCAGCAGCTCGTCGACAGGAATGGCCTACGAGCAGTACTTC
TRBD1,TRBV5-6,NA,TRBJ2-7,CASSRQGITYEQYF,TGTGCCAGCAGCCGACAGGGAATTACCTACGAGCAGTACTTC
NA,TRBV21-1,NA,TRBJ2-1,CASSKQVGRQYNEQFF,TGTGCCAGCAGCAAGCAGGTGGGGCGGCAATACAATGAGCAGTTCTTC
NA,TRBV7-3,NA,TRBJ2-3,CASSPFAGTALTDTQYF,TGTGCCAGCAGCCCCTTCGCCGGTACAGCCCTCACAGATACGCAGTATTTT
NA,TRBV5-5,NA,TRBJ2-3,CASSTTGAGSGSRTDTQYF,TGTGCCAGCAGCACCACAGGGGCCGGCAGCGGGAGCAGGACAGATACGCAGTATTTT
TRBD2,TRBV10-3,NA,TRBJ2-3,CAIGGTSGGVADTQYF,TGTGCCATCGGCGGGACTAGCGGGGGGGTCGCAGATACGCAGTATTTT
TRBD2,TRBV7-2,NA,TRBJ2-3,CASSFIAGGPTDTQYF,TGTGCCAGCAGCTTTATAGCGGGAGGGCCCACAGATACGCAGTATTTT
NA,TRBV6-6,once,TRBJ2-1,CASSYIAIDEQFF,TGTGCCAGCAGTTATATAGCGATTGATGAGCAGTTCTTC
NA,TRBV5-6,NA,TRBJ2-5,CASSLSGAQETQYF,TGTGCCAGCAGCTTGTCAGGGGCCCAAGAGACCCAGTACTTC
TRBD1,TRBV10-3,once,TRBJ2-7,CAISLQGAFYEQYF,TGTGCCATCAGTTTACAGGGGGCCTTCTACGAGCAGTACTTC
TRBD1,TRBV19,few,TRBJ1-5,CAAKQNGQVNQPQHF,TGTGCCGCCAAACAAAACGGACAGGTCAATCAGCCCCAGCATTTT
NA,TRBV11-2,once,TRBJ1-6,CASSLDRSPYSYNSPLHF,TGTGCCAGCAGCTTAGACAGGTCCCCCTACTCCTATAATTCACCCCTCCACTTT
NA,TRBV5-1,NA,TRBJ1-5,CASSQAGGGGQPQHF,TGCGCCAGCAGCCAAGCGGGGGGAGGCGGTCAGCCCCAGCATTTT
NA,TRBV9,once,TRBJ2-1,CASSPNSAYNEQFF,TGTGCCAGCAGCCCTAATAGCGCTTACAATGAGCAGTTCTTC
NA,TRBV6-2/TRBV6-3,few,TRBJ2-7,CASSYPSGGVGYEQYF,TGTGCCAGCAGTTACCCCTCCGGGGGAGTGGGCTACGAGCAGTACTTC
TRBD1,TRBV18,once,TRBJ1-4,CASSLSTGTNEKLFF,TGTGCCAGCTCACTATCGACAGGGACTAATGAAAAACTGTTTTTT
NA,TRBV27,NA,TRBJ2-7,CASSMGGYEQYF,TGTGCCAGCAGTATGGGGGGCTACGAGCAGTACTTC